This TCR beta chain was recorded in a study of monozygotic twins with inflammatory bowel disease. The CDR3 sequence is 12 residues long. Germline V gene sequence: CDR1 DFQATT, CDR2 SNEGSKA (reference sequence). TCRdb reprocessed the 5' RACE reads and keeps a single row for each CDR3 protein, giving no DNA. The sample table sets out approximately 400,000 distinct CDR3 sequences. The rearrangement uses TRBV20-1 and TRBJ2-3. The sequencing input was blood. The source is a human donor with ulcerative colitis or Crohn's disease, or a healthy co-twin of an affected twin (not recorded which). CDR3 in amino acids: CSARSSTDTQYF.